What follows is one T cell receptor beta chain and its context. Its antigen remains unidentified. Repertoires were generated with immunoSEQ multiplex PCR, while TCRdb's copy carries only in-frame clones and drops some. The data contain about 2.3 million clones, 92% of them singletons. This CDR3 contains 13 residues. V was shortened by 4 bases and J by 9 bases, with 13 bases between the two germline ends. Germline CDR1 is SGHTA and CDR2 is FQGNSA. The sample comes from a study of shared clonotypes between healthy human individuals. Study-wide results and caveats: Researchers sampled blood only, noting tissue repertoires likely differ. Between several donors, naive CD4 clonotypes were shared at a level of about 5%.

This TCR was sampled from a young man in good health. Some clones in this sample may be carry-over from other donors' samples. Sequenced input: naive CD4+ T cells from PBMCs. Described subset: CD45RA+ positively selected. The chain links TRBV7-2 to TRBJ2-1; maybe TRBD1 (5 bases). In DNA, the CDR3 is TGTGCCAGCAGCTCGTCAGGGATAGGTGAGCAGTTCTTC. Protein sequence: CASSSSGIGEQFF.